The 18 T cell receptor beta chains below were found in one sample sequenced in a study of regulatory T cells in long-lasting Graves disease. The sample's time point: newly diagnosed GD, antithyroid drugs for less than 3 months. There was RNA extracted from PBMCs, and the TCR library was made from it. Combining iRepertoire HTBI primers with Arm-PCR of CDR3 regions, the authors built TCR beta libraries. TCRdb re-derived calls from the multiplex PCR reads in MiXCR, one entry per CDR3 protein. Found here are some 460,000 distinct CDR3 sequences, 15% to 20% of them singletons; the top ten hold approximately 12%. These data also featured in a second study, about T cells in Graves' hyperthyroidism and ophthalmopathy.

The material sequenced was peripheral blood mononuclear cells (PBMCs), taken at new diagnosis, from a patient treated with antithyroid drugs. These TCRs come from a man aged 40-50 years with Graves disease.

The sample holds many counts of this clonotype. The CDR3 DNA reads TGTGCCAGTAGTATGCAGGGGAGAGGGACTGAAGCTTTCTTT. Translated, it gives CASSMQGRGTEAFF. The rearrangement joins TRBV19 to TRBJ1-1; perhaps TRBD1 as D (6 bases). This CDR3 has 14 amino acids. Germline V lookup: CDR1 LNHDA, CDR2 SQIVND (reference sequence). V shed 3 bases and J shed 5 bases, with 13 bases lying between them.

The V call is TRBV2, the J call TRBJ2-7; 9 bases map to TRBD1. Per the germline V gene, CDR1 is SNHLY and CDR2 is FYNNEI. This CDR3 is 15 amino acids long. Germline trimming cut 2 bases from V and 4 bases from J; bases unmatched to any gene: 6. CDR3 coding DNA: TGTGCCAGCAGTGAAACGGGACAGGGTGGGTACGAGCAGTACTTC. The encoded protein is CASSETGQGGYEQYF.

This chain uses TRBV2 with TRBJ1-4; no definite D call. Trimming took 5 bases from V and 6 from J, leaving 13 bases between them. The CDR3 totals 14 residues. The germline gives CDR1 SNHLY, CDR2 FYNNEI. The CDR3 sequence is CASSPGPGDEKLFF. The CDR3 nucleotides read TGTGCCAGCAGTCCCGGGCCTGGGGATGAAAAACTGTTTTTT.

This clonotype was picked up many times. The chain couples TRBV12-3 or TRBV12-4 to TRBJ1-1; D may be TRBD1 (5 bases). The length of the CDR3 is 13 residues. Trimming left V 3 bases short and J 5 bases short, with 10 bases between. CDR3 region: CASSLTRGTEAFF. The CDR3 DNA reads TGTGCCAGCAGTTTGACAAGGGGTACTGAAGCTTTCTTT.

There are many counts of this clonotype. The rearrangement links TRBV2 to TRBJ2-5, with TRBD2 matching 11 bases. There are 16 residues in the CDR3. The J segment lost 2 bases and the V segment lost 3 bases, leaving 5 bases of the junction unmatched. Germline V gives CDR1 SNHLY, CDR2 FYNNEI. CDR3 sequence reads: CASSDWVAGGQETQYF. The CDR3 DNA reads as TGTGCCAGCAGTGATTGGGTAGCGGGAGGGCAAGAGACCCAGTACTTC.

This chain joins TRBV12-5 and TRBJ2-2; 7 bases are a match to TRBD1. This CDR3 is 15 amino acids long. Germline CDR1 and CDR2: LGHNT and FRNRAP. V was pared by 6 bases and J by 0 bases, with 4 bases of the junction left unmatched. The CDR3 is CASGLGQTNTGELFF. As DNA, the CDR3 is TGTGCTAGTGGCCTGGGACAGACGAACACCGGGGAGCTGTTTTTT.

This clonotype was recorded at least ten times. This sequence joins TRBV28 and TRBJ2-7, with D possibly called TRBD1 or TRBD2 (7 bases each). The CDR3 has 17 amino acids. The germline V gene encodes CDR1 MDHEN and CDR2 SYDVKM. V was pared by 7 bases and J by 6 bases, with 28 bases between. The CDR3 loop reads CASTSLGRGLGVAEQYF. The CDR3 DNA sequence: TGTGCCAGCACGTCATTAGGGAGGGGGCTCGGGGTGGCCGAGCAGTACTTC.

The V gene is TRBV24-1, the J gene TRBJ2-3; the D call may be TRBD1 or TRBD2 (5 bases each). Germline CDR1 and CDR2: KGHDR and SFDVKD. This CDR3 is built from 16 residues. V gave up 3 bases and J gave up 2 bases, with 14 bases separating them. This CDR3 is CATSDIGTASTDTQYF. The CDR3 bases are TGTGCCACCAGTGATATCGGGACCGCTTCCACAGATACGCAGTATTTT.

This clonotype has more than one count but fewer than ten. Just one base apart from a much larger clone, this may be a read error. The rearrangement joins TRBV20-1 to TRBJ2-5; D is unclear. CDR3 length: 11 amino acids. Germline V gene lookup returns CDR1 DFQATT and CDR2 SNEGSKA (reference sequence). V gave up 5 bases and J gave up 1 base, with 5 bases separating them. The DNA of the CDR3 is TGCAGTGCTCTCGGCCAAGAGACCCAGTACTTC. The encoded protein is CSALGQETQYF.

This clonotype was seen a few times. The chain employs TRBV4-1 and TRBJ1-5; D gene uncertain. CDR1 is MGHRA, CDR2 YSYEKL, per germline. V gave up 0 bases and J gave up 3 bases, with 3 bases separating them. The CDR3 covers 13 residues. The CDR3 DNA follows: TGCGCCAGCAGCCAAGATACCAATCAGCCCCAGCATTTT. It translates to CASSQDTNQPQHF.

A word on this clonotype: A far larger clone is one nucleotide away, so this likely arose from a read error. V usage is TRBV7-9 and J usage is TRBJ1-1; D possibly corresponds to TRBD1 (5 bases). CDR3 length: 13 residues. Germline lookup yields CDR1 SEHNR and CDR2 FQNEAQ (reference sequence). V lost 4 bases and J 1 base, leaving 7 bases between the germline ends. The CDR3 coding sequence is TGTGCCAGCAGCTCGGGGGGGAACACTGAAGCTTTCTTT. Translating it yields CASSSGGNTEAFF.

This clonotype appeared a few times. The chain links TRBV24-1 to TRBJ2-1; 14 positions match TRBD2. With 0 bases clipped from V and 8 bases from J, the junction kept 5 bases outside the gene matches. CDR1 is KGHDR and CDR2 is SFDVKD in the germline V gene. CDR3 length equals 17 residues. The chain's CDR3 is CATSDLGTSGRQDEQFF. CDR3 in DNA: TGTGCCACCAGTGATTTGGGGACTAGCGGGAGACAGGATGAGCAGTTCTTC.

This clonotype was recorded at least ten times. The rearrangement links TRBV7-8 to TRBJ2-3; 11 bases agree with TRBD2. Trimming cost V 4 bases and J 1 base; bases outside gene matches: 4. Looked up from germline, CDR1 is SGHVS and CDR2 is FQNEAQ. The CDR3 consists of 16 residues. CDR3 protein: CASSSLAGAGTDTQYF. CDR3 nucleotides: TGTGCCAGCAGCTCACTAGCGGGAGCGGGCACAGATACGCAGTATTTT.

A few counts support this clonotype. The CDR3 loop reads CASSLSAGRRGYTF. The DNA for the CDR3 is TGTGCCAGCAGTTTATCGGCAGGGCGACGAGGCTACACCTTC. V and J are TRBV28 and TRBJ1-2, with D possibly being TRBD1 (5 bases). V was trimmed by 1 base and J by 8 bases, leaving 14 bases between them. Germline values: CDR1 MDHEN, CDR2 SYDVKM. CDR3 size: 14 residues.

This clonotype was detected ten times or more. This chain connects TRBV6-2 or TRBV6-3 to TRBJ2-5; D may be TRBD2 (6 bases). The CDR3 runs 16 residues. From germline, CDR1 is MNHEY and CDR2 SVGEGT. Between the trimmed V and J ends, which lost 0 bases and 2 bases, there was a span of 13 bases. The CDR3: CASSYSTPGRQETQYF. The CDR3 DNA sequence: TGTGCCAGCAGTTACTCTACTCCAGGGAGGCAAGAGACCCAGTACTTC.

This clonotype has at least ten counts. The CDR3 coding sequence is TGTGCCAGCATCAAAGCGGGAGGGCCTTTTGTTGAGCAGTTCTTC. Protein product: CASIKAGGPFVEQFF. This chain links TRBV12-3 or TRBV12-4 with TRBJ2-1; 10 nucleotides line up with TRBD2. Trimming cost V 7 bases and J 9 bases; bases outside gene matches: 12. The CDR3 consists of 15 residues.

The CDR3 region has the DNA TGTGCCAGCAGCTTACGTCGGGAGGAATACGAGCAGTACTTC. It specifies CASSLRREEYEQYF. This chain joins TRBV7-2 and TRBJ2-7; the match to TRBD2 covers 7 bases. V shed 2 bases and J 4 bases; nucleotides not matched to a gene: 5. CDR3 size: 14 residues. CDR1 SGHTA and CDR2 FQGNSA come from the germline V gene.

This clonotype was counted many times. The chain carries TRBV28 and TRBJ1-2; weak D call: TRBD1 (6 bases). Germline-derived CDR1 and CDR2 are MDHEN and SYDVKM. The V end was cut by 6 bases, the J end by 7 bases, with 9 bases between. The CDR3 runs to 11 residues. The CDR3, as DNA: TGTGCCAGCAGCGGGGGCTTTGGCTACACCTTC. Its translation is CASSGGFGYTF.